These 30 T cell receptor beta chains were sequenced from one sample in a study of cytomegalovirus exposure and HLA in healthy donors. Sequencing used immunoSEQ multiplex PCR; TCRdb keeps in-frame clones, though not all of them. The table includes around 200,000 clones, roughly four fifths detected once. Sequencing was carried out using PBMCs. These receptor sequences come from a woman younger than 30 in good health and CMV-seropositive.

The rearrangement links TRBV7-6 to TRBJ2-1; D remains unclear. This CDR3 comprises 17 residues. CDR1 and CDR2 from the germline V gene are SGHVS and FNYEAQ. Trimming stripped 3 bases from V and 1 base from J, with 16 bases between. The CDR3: CASSFDPTPGSYNEQFF. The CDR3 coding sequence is TGTGCCAGCAGCTTCGATCCGACACCAGGATCCTACAATGAGCAGTTCTTC.

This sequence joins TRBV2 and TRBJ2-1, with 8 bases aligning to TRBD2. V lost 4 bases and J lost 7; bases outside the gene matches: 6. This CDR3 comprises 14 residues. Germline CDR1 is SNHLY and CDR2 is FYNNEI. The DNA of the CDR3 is TGTGCCAGCAGTGTAGAAGCGGGGGCTAATGAGCAGTTCTTC. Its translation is CASSVEAGANEQFF.

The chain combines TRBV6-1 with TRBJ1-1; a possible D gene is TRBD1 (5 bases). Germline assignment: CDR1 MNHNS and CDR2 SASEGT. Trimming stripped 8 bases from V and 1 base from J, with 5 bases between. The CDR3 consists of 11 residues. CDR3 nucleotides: TGTGCCAGCGGGGCGAACACTGAAGCTTTCTTT. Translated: CASGANTEAFF.

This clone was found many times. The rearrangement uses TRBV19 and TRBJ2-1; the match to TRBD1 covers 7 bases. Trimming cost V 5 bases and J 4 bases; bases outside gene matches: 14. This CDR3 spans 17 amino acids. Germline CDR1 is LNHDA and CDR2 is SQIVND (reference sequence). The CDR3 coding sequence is TGTGCCAGTAGTCTTCGATGGACAGGTAGTCGGTACAATGAGCAGTTCTTC. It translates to CASSLRWTGSRYNEQFF.

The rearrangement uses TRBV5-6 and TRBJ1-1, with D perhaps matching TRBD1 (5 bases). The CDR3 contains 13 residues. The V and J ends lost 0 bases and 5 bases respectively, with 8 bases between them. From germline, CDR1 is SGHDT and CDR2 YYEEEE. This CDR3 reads CASSLGGMTEAFF. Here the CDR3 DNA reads TGTGCCAGCAGCTTGGGGGGCATGACTGAAGCTTTCTTT.

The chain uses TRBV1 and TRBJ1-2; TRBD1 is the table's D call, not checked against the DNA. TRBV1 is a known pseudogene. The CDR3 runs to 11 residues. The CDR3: CTSSQGGGYTF. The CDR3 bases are TGCACCAGCAGCCAAGGGGGCGGCTACACCTTC.

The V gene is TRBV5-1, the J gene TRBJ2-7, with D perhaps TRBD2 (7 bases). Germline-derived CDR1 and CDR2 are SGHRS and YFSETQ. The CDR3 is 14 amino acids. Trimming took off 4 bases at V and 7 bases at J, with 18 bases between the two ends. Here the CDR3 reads CASSPAGAGGEQYF. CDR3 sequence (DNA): TGCGCCAGCAGCCCGGCGGGGGCAGGAGGGGAGCAGTACTTC.

This CDR3 reads CASSRVEGEQYF. CDR3 DNA sequence: TGTGCCAGCAGTAGAGTCGAGGGCGAGCAGTACTTC. The chain employs TRBV5-4 and TRBJ2-7; D might be TRBD2 (5 bases). From germline, CDR1 is SGHNT and CDR2 YYREEE (reference sequence). The ends were cut back, 5 bases at V and 6 bases at J, with 12 bases in the middle. This CDR3 spans 12 amino acids.

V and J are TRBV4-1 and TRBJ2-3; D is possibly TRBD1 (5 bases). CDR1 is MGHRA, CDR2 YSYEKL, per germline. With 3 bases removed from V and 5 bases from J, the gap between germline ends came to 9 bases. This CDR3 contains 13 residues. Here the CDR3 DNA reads TGCGCCAGCAGCCACTTAGGGGTAGATACGCAGTATTTT. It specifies CASSHLGVDTQYF.

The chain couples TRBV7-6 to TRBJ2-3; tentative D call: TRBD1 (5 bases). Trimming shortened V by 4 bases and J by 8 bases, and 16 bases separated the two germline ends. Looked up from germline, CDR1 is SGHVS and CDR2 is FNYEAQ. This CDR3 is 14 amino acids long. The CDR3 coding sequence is TGTGCCAGCAGCTCCGGATTGATGGGGCCTACGCAGTATTTT. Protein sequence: CASSSGLMGPTQYF.

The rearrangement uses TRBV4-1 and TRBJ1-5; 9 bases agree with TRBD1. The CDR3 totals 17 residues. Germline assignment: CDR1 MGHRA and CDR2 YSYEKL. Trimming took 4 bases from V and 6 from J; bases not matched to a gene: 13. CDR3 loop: CASSPQGASGLGQPQHF. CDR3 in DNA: TGCGCCAGCAGCCCACAGGGGGCATCAGGATTAGGTCAGCCCCAGCATTTT.

CDR3 residues: CATIDRETQYF. CDR3 in DNA: TGTGCCACGATTGACAGGGAGACCCAGTACTTC. The chain has TRBV7-2 and TRBJ2-5; the D gene is possibly TRBD1 (6 bases). The V gene's germline CDR1 is SGHTA and CDR2 FQGNSA. The CDR3 contains 11 residues. The V gene lost 10 bases and the J gene lost 5 bases, with 11 bases spanning the gap.

The CDR3: CASSSLERMNTEAFF. For the CDR3, the DNA is TGTGCCAGCAGTTCCTTAGAGCGCATGAACACTGAAGCTTTCTTT. V and J are TRBV6-6 and TRBJ1-1; D ambiguous. From germline, CDR1 is MNHNY and CDR2 SVGAGI (reference sequence). The CDR3 is 15 residues long. V shed 4 bases and J shed 0 bases, with 12 bases lying between them.

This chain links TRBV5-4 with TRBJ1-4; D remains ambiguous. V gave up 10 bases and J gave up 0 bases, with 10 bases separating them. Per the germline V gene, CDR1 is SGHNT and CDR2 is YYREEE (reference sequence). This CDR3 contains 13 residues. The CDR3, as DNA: TGTGCCGTGAGATTTGCAACTAATGAAAAACTGTTTTTT. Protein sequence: CAVRFATNEKLFF.

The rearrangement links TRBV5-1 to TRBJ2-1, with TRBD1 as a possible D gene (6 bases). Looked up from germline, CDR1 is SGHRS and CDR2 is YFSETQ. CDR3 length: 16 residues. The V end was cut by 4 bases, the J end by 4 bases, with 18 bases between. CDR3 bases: TGCGCCAGCAGCAAGGGGACACCGAGGACATACAATGAGCAGTTCTTC. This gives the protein CASSKGTPRTYNEQFF.

CDR3 protein: CASSYGSGVEQYF. The CDR3 DNA sequence: TGTGCCAGCAGTTACGGGAGCGGGGTCGAGCAGTACTTC. The chain links TRBV6-5 to TRBJ2-7; 7 bases are a match to TRBD2. Germline V CDR1 and CDR2: MNHEY, SVGAGI. The CDR3 contains 13 residues. The V and J ends lost 2 bases and 6 bases, in that order; junction bases with no gene match: 4.

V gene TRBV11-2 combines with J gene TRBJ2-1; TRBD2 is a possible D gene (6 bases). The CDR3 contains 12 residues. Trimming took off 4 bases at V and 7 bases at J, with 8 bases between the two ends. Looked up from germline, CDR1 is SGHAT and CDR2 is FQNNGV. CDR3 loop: CASSWGTNEQFF. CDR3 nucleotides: TGTGCCAGCAGCTGGGGGACTAATGAGCAGTTCTTC.

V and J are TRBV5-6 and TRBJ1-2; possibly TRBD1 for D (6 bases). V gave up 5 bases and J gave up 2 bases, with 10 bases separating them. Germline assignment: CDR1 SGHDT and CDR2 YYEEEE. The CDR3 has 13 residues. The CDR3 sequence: CASSRDTNYGYTF. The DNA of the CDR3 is TGTGCCAGCAGTAGGGACACCAACTATGGCTACACCTTC.

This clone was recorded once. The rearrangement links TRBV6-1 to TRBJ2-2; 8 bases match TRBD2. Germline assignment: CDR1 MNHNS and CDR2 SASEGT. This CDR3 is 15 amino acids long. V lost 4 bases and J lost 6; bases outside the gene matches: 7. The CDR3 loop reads CASSVSGGFAGELFF. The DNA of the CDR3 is TGTGCCAGCAGTGTGAGCGGGGGTTTCGCCGGGGAGCTGTTTTTT.

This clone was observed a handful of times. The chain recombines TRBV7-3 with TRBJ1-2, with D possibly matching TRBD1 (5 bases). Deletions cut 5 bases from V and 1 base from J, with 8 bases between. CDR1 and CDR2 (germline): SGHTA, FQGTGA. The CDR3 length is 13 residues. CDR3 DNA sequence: TGTGCCAGCAGCCCTCAGGGTAACTATGGCTACACCTTC. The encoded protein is CASSPQGNYGYTF.

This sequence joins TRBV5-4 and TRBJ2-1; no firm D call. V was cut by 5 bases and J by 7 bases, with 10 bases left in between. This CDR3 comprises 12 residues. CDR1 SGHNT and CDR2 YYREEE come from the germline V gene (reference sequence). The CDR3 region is CASSSQLNEQFF. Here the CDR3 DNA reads TGTGCCAGCAGTTCACAGCTGAATGAGCAGTTCTTC.

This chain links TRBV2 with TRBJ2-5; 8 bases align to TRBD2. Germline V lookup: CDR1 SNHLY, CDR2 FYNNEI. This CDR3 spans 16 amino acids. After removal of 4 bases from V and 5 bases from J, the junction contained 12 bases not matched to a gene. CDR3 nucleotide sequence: TGTGCCAGCAGTGGGGGCCCGGGACTAGGGGTCGAGACCCAGTACTTC. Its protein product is CASSGGPGLGVETQYF.

The CDR3: CASSLLTDGYTF. CDR3 sequence (DNA): TGCGCCAGCAGCTTGTTAACGGATGGCTACACCTTC. V is TRBV5-1 and J is TRBJ1-2; no definite D call. The CDR3 is 12 amino acids. From germline, CDR1 is SGHRS and CDR2 YFSETQ. V gave up 1 base and J gave up 6 bases, with 7 bases separating them.

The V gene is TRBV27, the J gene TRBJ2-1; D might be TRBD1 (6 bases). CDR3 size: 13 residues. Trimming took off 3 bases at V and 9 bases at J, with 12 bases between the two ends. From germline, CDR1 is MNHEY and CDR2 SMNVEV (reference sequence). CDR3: CASSFSRGSEQFF. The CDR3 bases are TGTGCCAGCAGTTTCTCGAGGGGGAGTGAGCAGTTCTTC.

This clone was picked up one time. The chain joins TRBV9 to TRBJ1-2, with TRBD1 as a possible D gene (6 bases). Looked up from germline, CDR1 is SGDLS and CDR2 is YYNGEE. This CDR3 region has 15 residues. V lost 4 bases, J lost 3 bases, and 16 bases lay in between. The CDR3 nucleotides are TGTGCCAGCAGCCCCCGCCGGGGGGCTGACTATGGCTACACCTTC. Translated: CASSPRRGADYGYTF.

CDR3 bases: TGCGCCAGCAGCGGCGCAGGGGCCTACACAGATACGCAGTATTTT. Translation: CASSGAGAYTDTQYF. This chain links TRBV5-1 with TRBJ2-3; D possibly corresponds to TRBD1 (6 bases). The V gene's germline CDR1 is SGHRS and CDR2 YFSETQ. V was cut by 4 bases and J by 2 bases, with 14 bases left in between. This CDR3 region has 15 residues.

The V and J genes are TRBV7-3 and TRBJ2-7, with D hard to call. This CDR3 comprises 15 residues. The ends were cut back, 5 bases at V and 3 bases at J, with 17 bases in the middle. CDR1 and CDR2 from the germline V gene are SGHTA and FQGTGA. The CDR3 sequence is CASSLSALTGYEQYF. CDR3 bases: TGTGCCAGCAGCCTCTCTGCCCTGACGGGCTACGAGCAGTACTTC.

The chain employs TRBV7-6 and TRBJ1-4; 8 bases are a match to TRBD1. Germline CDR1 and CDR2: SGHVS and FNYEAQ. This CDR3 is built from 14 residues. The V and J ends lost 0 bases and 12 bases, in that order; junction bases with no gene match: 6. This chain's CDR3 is CASSLAAGGAELFF. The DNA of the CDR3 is TGTGCCAGCAGCTTAGCGGCAGGGGGCGCGGAACTGTTTTTT. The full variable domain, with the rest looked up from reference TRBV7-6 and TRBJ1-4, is GAGVSQSPRYKVTKRGQDVALRCDPISGHVSLYWYRQALGQGPEFLTYFNYEAQQDKSGLPNDRFSAERPEGSISTLTIQRTEQRDSAMYRCASSLAAGGAELFFGSGTQLSVL.

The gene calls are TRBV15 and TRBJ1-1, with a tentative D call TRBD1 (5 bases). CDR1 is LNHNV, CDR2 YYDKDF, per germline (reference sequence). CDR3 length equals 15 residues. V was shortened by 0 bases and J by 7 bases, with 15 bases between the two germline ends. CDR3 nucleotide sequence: TGTGCCACCAGCAGAGATTTGCAGGGTCTTAATGAAGCTTTCTTT. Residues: CATSRDLQGLNEAFF.

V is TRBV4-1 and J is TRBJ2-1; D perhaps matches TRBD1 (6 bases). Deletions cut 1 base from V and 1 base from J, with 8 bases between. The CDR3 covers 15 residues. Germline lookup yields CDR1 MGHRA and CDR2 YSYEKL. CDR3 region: CASSQGQVSYNEQFF. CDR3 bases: TGCGCCAGCAGCCAAGGACAGGTTTCCTACAATGAGCAGTTCTTC.